This T cell receptor beta chain was found in a study of blood T cell repertoires in COVID-19. Study details: Some COVID-19 samples were acute and others convalescent; all came from the United States, Italy and Spain.

V was trimmed by 5 bases and J by 7 bases, leaving 17 bases between them. Germline V gives CDR1 SGHTA, CDR2 FQGTGA. This CDR3 region has 14 residues. The table came from immunoSEQ multiplex PCR; TCRdb's copy has only in-frame clones and leaves some out. This table has about 170,000 clones, approximately 88% appearing once. The table lists this clone with a few counts. This chain links TRBV7-3 with TRBJ1-1, with D possibly being TRBD1 (5 bases). Sequencing was carried out using peripheral blood. This TCR was recovered from a woman in her 50s with acute or convalescent COVID-19. In DNA form, the CDR3 reads TGTGCCAGCAGCCAGTGGGGAGGGGCCGATGAAGCTTTCTTT. Translation: CASSQWGGADEAFF.